The 3 T cell receptor beta chains reported below all come from one sample, sequenced in a study. Via MiXCR, TCRdb re-called the 5' RACE reads, giving one row per CDR3 protein. The table shows more than 40,000 distinct CDR3 sequences, with just under 30% occurring only once. The sample consisted of memory CD4+ T cells sorted from a lymph node. Stated subset: memory CD4+ T cells, CD4+CD45RO+CD25-. The receptors come from a female donor with breast cancer.

This clonotype showed up many times. This chain connects TRBV6-2 or TRBV6-3 to TRBJ2-3; D is ambiguous. Trimming shortened V by 6 bases and J by 2 bases, and 15 bases separated the two germline ends. Germline values: CDR1 MNHEY, CDR2 SVGEGT. This CDR3 is 15 amino acids long. This CDR3 reads CASSRGGVDTDTQYF. The CDR3, as DNA: TGTGCCAGCAGCCGCGGTGGAGTGGACACAGATACGCAGTATTTT.

The chain recombines TRBV4-1 with TRBJ1-4; D gene unclear. The germline V gene has CDR1 MGHRA and CDR2 YSYEKL. The CDR3 runs to 13 residues. The V and J ends lost 7 bases and 1 base respectively, with 7 bases between them. The CDR3 DNA reads TGCGCCAGCAATTCGTTAACTAATGAAAAACTGTTTTTT. Translated, it gives CASNSLTNEKLFF.

V is TRBV7-2 and J is TRBJ2-1; possibly TRBD2 for D (5 bases). The V end was cut by 2 bases, the J end by 6 bases, with 14 bases between. From germline, CDR1 is SGHTA and CDR2 FQGNSA. The CDR3 sequence is 15 residues long. In nucleotides, the CDR3 is TGTGCCAGCAGCTTATACGGGAAGAGGCTCAATGAGCAGTTCTTC. Translated, it gives CASSLYGKRLNEQFF.